These 21 T cell receptor beta chains originate from one sample sequenced in a study of control samples from healthy donors and cancer patients. Measured with immunoSEQ multiplex PCR; TCRdb has only the in-frame clones, and not every one. The data show around 12,000 clones, around 94% seen once. Sequencing was done on a sample of PBMCs. The receptors derive from an elderly man with lung cancer.

The chain couples TRBV5-1 to TRBJ1-4, with TRBD1 as a possible D gene (5 bases). V lost 4 bases and J 8 bases, leaving 18 bases between the germline ends. CDR3 length: 15 amino acids. Per the germline V gene, CDR1 is SGHRS and CDR2 is YFSETQ. CDR3 in DNA: TGCGCCAGCAGCGCGCAGGGTCGGGTAAGGGAAAAACTGTTTTTT. Encoded protein: CASSAQGRVREKLFF.

This sequence joins TRBV10-3 and TRBJ2-5; TRBD2 aligns across 9 bases. CDR3 length: 14 residues. The V gene's germline CDR1 is ENHRY and CDR2 SYGVKD. Losses at the gene ends were 7 bases for V and 6 bases for J; bases not matched to a gene: 9. For the CDR3, the DNA is TGTGCCATCACCCCGGGAGCGGGGGGTCAGACCCAGTACTTC. Translating it yields CAITPGAGGQTQYF.

The rearrangement uses TRBV7-9 and TRBJ1-1; unclear D gene. Per germline, CDR1 SEHNR and CDR2 FQNEAQ (reference sequence). This CDR3 spans 13 amino acids. Trimming cost V 0 bases and J 1 base, with 3 bases left between them. Written as DNA, the CDR3 is TGTGCCAGCAGCTTAGCAGGGAACACTGAAGCTTTCTTT. Encoded protein: CASSLAGNTEAFF.

This rearrangement joins TRBV6-6 to TRBJ1-2; D is unclear. CDR1 is MNHNY and CDR2 is SVGAGI in the germline V gene (reference sequence). Trimming took 7 bases from V and 0 from J, leaving 15 bases between them. CDR3 length: 15 amino acids. This chain's CDR3 is CASNPMGDPNYGYTF. As DNA, the CDR3 is TGTGCCAGCAACCCAATGGGAGATCCTAACTATGGCTACACCTTC.

The chain links TRBV6-5 to TRBJ2-1; 7 bases align to TRBD1. The ends lost 4 bases at V and 5 bases at J; junction bases unmatched: 8. The CDR3 length is 15 residues. Germline loops: CDR1 MNHEY, CDR2 SVGAGI. CDR3 sequence: CASSSLLTGNNEQFF. DNA for the CDR3: TGTGCCAGCAGTTCGCTTCTGACAGGGAACAATGAGCAGTTCTTC.

The genes are TRBV18 and TRBJ2-7; 8 bases fit TRBD1. The length of the CDR3 is 16 residues. Germline CDR1 KGHSH, CDR2 LQKENI. The V segment lost 2 bases and the J segment 2 bases; nucleotides outside the gene matches: 8. CDR3 in amino acids: CASSPGQGDWTYEQYF. The DNA for the CDR3 is TGTGCCAGCTCACCAGGACAGGGTGATTGGACCTACGAGCAGTACTTC.

By sample fraction, this clone is medium-sized. The chain recombines TRBV6-4 with TRBJ1-1; no clear D. The CDR3 consists of 13 residues. Germline V gene sequence: CDR1 MRHNA, CDR2 SNTAGT. The V end lost 5 bases, the J end lost 0 bases, and 7 bases lay between the germline ends. CDR3 amino acids: CASSPDLNTEAFF. The CDR3 nucleotides read TGTGCCAGCAGTCCAGACTTGAACACTGAAGCTTTCTTT.

V is TRBV29-1 and J is TRBJ2-1; D perhaps matches TRBD1 (6 bases). The CDR3 loop spans 13 amino acids. Trimming left V 4 bases short and J 0 bases short, with 7 bases between. Per the germline V gene, CDR1 is SQVTM and CDR2 is ANQGSEA. The CDR3 region is CSVGQDSYNEQFF. CDR3 nucleotide sequence: TGCAGCGTTGGACAGGACTCCTACAATGAGCAGTTCTTC.

This chain connects TRBV27 to TRBJ1-1; weak D call: TRBD1 (5 bases). Germline-derived CDR1 and CDR2 are MNHEY and SMNVEV (reference sequence). V lost 6 bases, J lost 1 base, and 9 bases lay in between. The CDR3 spans 13 residues. The CDR3 here is CASSTGENTEAFF. The CDR3 bases are TGTGCCAGCAGCACGGGGGAGAACACTGAAGCTTTCTTT.

The chain couples TRBV5-8 to TRBJ1-5; TRBD1 might be the D (5 bases). CDR1 and CDR2 from the germline V gene are SGHTS and YDEGEE. This CDR3 contains 15 residues. The ends were cut back, 3 bases at V and 2 bases at J, with 12 bases in the middle. CDR3 sequence reads: CASSSWGGGNQPQHF. The CDR3 DNA reads as TGTGCCAGCAGCTCCTGGGGGGGTGGCAATCAGCCCCAGCATTTT.

The chain uses TRBV6-2 or TRBV6-3 and TRBJ2-7; D is undetermined. Germline V gives CDR1 MNHEY, CDR2 SVGEGT. Deletions cut 2 bases from V and 2 bases from J, with 7 bases between. The CDR3 runs 13 residues. The CDR3 DNA is TGTGCCAGCAGTTACGGAACCACCTACGAGCAGTACTTC. Protein product: CASSYGTTYEQYF.

This clone was detected only a few times. The CDR3 sequence: CASSELGGTEAFF. The CDR3 nucleotides read TGTGCCAGCAGTGAACTGGGGGGAACTGAAGCTTTCTTT. This chain connects TRBV2 to TRBJ1-1; D perhaps matches TRBD1 (5 bases). The CDR3 totals 13 residues. Germline values: CDR1 SNHLY, CDR2 FYNNEI. V lost 2 bases to trimming and J lost 5 bases, with 9 bases between them.

J is TRBJ1-1 and V is TRBV19; 8 bases agree with TRBD1. Germline V gene sequence: CDR1 LNHDA, CDR2 SQIVND (reference sequence). V dropped 5 bases and J dropped 5; count of bases not matched to a gene: 10. The CDR3 covers 15 residues. In DNA form, the CDR3 reads TGTGCCAGTAGTCTCCCCGGACAGGGACGGACTGAAGCTTTCTTT. Translated: CASSLPGQGRTEAFF.

The chain joins TRBV29-1 to TRBJ1-1; 10 positions agree with TRBD1. The CDR3 is 14 amino acids. Trimming removed 6 bases from V and 6 bases from J; junction bases left unmatched: 10. Per germline, CDR1 SQVTM and CDR2 ANQGSEA. In nucleotides, the CDR3 is TGCAGCGTCTGGACAGGGGGGAAAGAATCTGAAGCTTTCTTT. Protein: CSVWTGGKESEAFF.

The V gene is TRBV6-5, the J gene TRBJ1-3, with D possibly being TRBD1 (5 bases). CDR3 length equals 14 residues. CDR1 and CDR2 (germline): MNHEY, SVGAGI. Deletions cut 6 bases from V and 0 bases from J, with 9 bases between. The CDR3 DNA reads TGTGCCAGCAGGGCCGACAGCTCTGGAAACACCATATATTTT. Translated: CASRADSSGNTIYF.

The rearrangement links TRBV19 to TRBJ1-5; D perhaps matches TRBD1 (6 bases). The CDR3 has 19 residues. Trimming shortened V by 2 bases and J by 2 bases, and 22 bases separated the two germline ends. Germline CDR1 LNHDA, CDR2 SQIVND (reference sequence). The CDR3 DNA is TGTGCCAGTAGTATAAAGTCTGGACAGACCTTTAGGGGCAATCAGCCCCAGCATTTT. Its translation is CASSIKSGQTFRGNQPQHF.

The rearrangement joins TRBV7-2 to TRBJ2-3; D unresolved. The CDR3 extends over 13 amino acids. The V end lost 5 bases, the J end lost 6 bases, and 12 bases lay between the germline ends. The germline V gene has CDR1 SGHTA and CDR2 FQGNSA. The CDR3 here is CASSVVQVDTQYF. The CDR3 DNA reads as TGTGCCAGCAGCGTAGTCCAGGTTGATACGCAGTATTTT. Drawing the rest from reference TRBV7-2 and TRBJ2-3, the complete variable domain is GAGVSQSPSNKVTEKGKDVELRCDPISGHTALYWYRQSLGQGLEFLIYFQGNSAPDKSGLPSDRFSAERTGGSVSTLTIQRTQQEDSAVYLCASSVVQVDTQYFGPGTRLTVL.

This rearrangement joins TRBV18 to TRBJ1-5; TRBD1 might be the D (5 bases). This CDR3 region has 17 residues. Trimming took 6 bases from V and 7 from J, leaving 25 bases between them. CDR1 and CDR2 (germline): KGHSH, LQKENI. CDR3 DNA: TGTGCCAGCTCGCCTTTGACCTTAGGGGTGAATCAACAGCCCCAGCATTTT. It specifies CASSPLTLGVNQQPQHF.

This chain connects TRBV6-2 or TRBV6-3 to TRBJ1-5, with D perhaps TRBD1 (6 bases). The V end lost 6 bases, the J end lost 3 bases, and 12 bases lay between the germline ends. CDR3 length equals 14 residues. Germline CDR1 reads MNHEY; CDR2 reads SVGEGT. CDR3 sequence reads: CASSPGAYNQPQHF. The CDR3 coding sequence is TGTGCCAGCAGCCCAGGGGCTTACAATCAGCCCCAGCATTTT.

The rearrangement joins TRBV5-1 to TRBJ2-1; weak D call: TRBD2 (5 bases). Trimming removed 0 bases from V and 1 base from J, with 8 bases in between. The germline V gene has CDR1 SGHRS and CDR2 YFSETQ. CDR3 length equals 15 residues. The CDR3 loop reads CASSLVRGSYNEQFF. Here the CDR3 DNA reads TGCGCCAGCAGCTTGGTACGGGGTTCCTACAATGAGCAGTTCTTC.

This rearrangement joins TRBV5-1 to TRBJ1-1; the match to TRBD1 covers 10 bases. The CDR3 contains 15 residues. V trimming: 2 bases; J trimming: 1 base; junction bases outside the gene matches: 2. Germline V gene sequence: CDR1 SGHRS, CDR2 YFSETQ. CDR3 loop: CASSFGTGENTEAFF. In nucleotides, the CDR3 is TGCGCCAGCAGCTTTGGGACAGGGGAGAACACTGAAGCTTTCTTT.